A single sample is the source of the 28 T cell receptor beta chains below, sequenced in a study of sequential checkpoint blockade in melanoma. Treatment defined: randomized to nivolumab then ipilimumab (arm A) or the reverse (arm B). Here immunoSEQ multiplex PCR was the method, and the copy in TCRdb shows in-frame clones only, minus some. The data show just under 20,000 clones, about 81% seen once. This sample comprised CD8+ T cells sorted from blood (inferred from file names), obtained from a patient given nivolumab and ipilimumab in sequence. Every receptor here comes from a human donor with melanoma.

V usage is TRBV7-9 and J usage is TRBJ2-7; a possible D gene is TRBD1 (6 bases). V lost 9 bases to trimming and J lost 3 bases, with 9 bases between them. The V gene's germline CDR1 is SEHNR and CDR2 FQNEAQ (reference sequence). The CDR3 sequence is 11 residues long. The CDR3 region is CASTGNYEQYF. The CDR3 DNA reads as TGTGCCAGTACAGGGAACTACGAGCAGTACTTC.

This clone was seen only a few times. CDR3 protein: CASSPPAGSLNYGYTF. CDR3 bases: TGTGCCAGCAGTCCTCCCGCCGGGTCTTTAAACTATGGCTACACCTTC. The chain combines TRBV7-8 with TRBJ1-2; D unclear. The V and J ends lost 6 bases and 2 bases respectively, with 19 bases between them. The length of the CDR3 is 16 residues. CDR1 and CDR2 (germline): SGHVS, FQNEAQ.

The V gene is TRBV11-2, the J gene TRBJ1-5, with D possibly matching TRBD1 (6 bases). The CDR3 runs to 14 residues. V lost 1 base to trimming and J lost 2 bases, with 6 bases between them. Germline V gene data show CDR1 as SGHAT and CDR2 as FQNNGV. DNA for the CDR3: TGTGCCAGCAGCTTAGGACAGGGCAATCAGCCCCAGCATTTT. As protein: CASSLGQGNQPQHF.

V gene TRBV7-9 combines with J gene TRBJ2-7; 11 nucleotides align to TRBD2. Germline CDR1 is SEHNR and CDR2 is FQNEAQ (reference sequence). V lost 5 bases, J lost 4 bases, and 10 bases stayed unmatched. The CDR3 is 16 residues long. CDR3 sequence (DNA): TGTGCCAGCAGCCACCCGGGACTAGCGGCAGAATACGAGCAGTACTTC. Its protein product is CASSHPGLAAEYEQYF.

The chain couples TRBV7-9 to TRBJ1-4; 8 bases are a match to TRBD1. Per germline, CDR1 SEHNR and CDR2 FQNEAQ (reference sequence). The V gene end was trimmed by 4 bases and the J gene end by 2 bases; junction bases not matched to a gene: 3. The length of the CDR3 is 15 residues. The CDR3 protein is CASSSGQGTNEKLFF. The CDR3 DNA is TGTGCCAGCAGCTCCGGACAGGGCACTAATGAAAAACTGTTTTTT.

V usage is TRBV5-4 and J usage is TRBJ1-3; 8 nucleotides agree with TRBD1. The CDR3 is made up of 15 amino acids. Germline lookup yields CDR1 SGHNT and CDR2 YYREEE (reference sequence). V was pared by 2 bases and J by 2 bases, with 3 bases of the junction left unmatched. The CDR3 reads CASSFATGAGNTIYF. CDR3 in DNA: TGTGCCAGCAGCTTTGCGACAGGGGCTGGAAACACCATATATTTT.

Within the sample, this clone is medium-sized. J is TRBJ1-4 and V is TRBV19; possible D gene TRBD1, 5 bases. CDR3 length equals 11 residues. Germline assignment: CDR1 LNHDA and CDR2 SQIVND (reference sequence). Trimming took 6 bases from V and 10 from J, leaving 9 bases between them. DNA of the CDR3: TGTGCCAGTAGCTGGGGGGGAAAACTGTTTTTT. This codes for CASSWGGKLFF.

The CDR3, as DNA: TGCGCCAGCAGGACAGGGCCGAACACTGAAGCTTTCTTT. It yields the protein CASRTGPNTEAFF. This rearrangement joins TRBV10-1 to TRBJ1-1; 7 positions agree with TRBD1. CDR3 length: 13 amino acids. CDR1 WNHNN and CDR2 SYGVQD come from the germline V gene (reference sequence). V was pared by 6 bases and J by 1 base, with 2 bases of the junction left unmatched.

V is TRBV9 and J is TRBJ2-7, with 7 bases fitting TRBD2. Germline CDR1 reads SGDLS; CDR2 reads YYNGEE. This CDR3 has 16 amino acids. V gave up 0 bases and J gave up 2 bases; unmatched junction bases: 8. This CDR3 is CASSVASTSRPYEQYF. In DNA form, the CDR3 reads TGTGCCAGCAGCGTAGCATCGACTAGCCGCCCCTACGAGCAGTACTTC.

By share, this clone ranks as medium-sized (0.01 to 0.1%). The rearrangement uses TRBV15 and TRBJ1-5; D possibly corresponds to TRBD1 (5 bases). The CDR3 consists of 14 residues. Germline CDR1 reads LNHNV; CDR2 reads YYDKDF (reference sequence). The V end was cut by 5 bases, the J end by 0 bases, with 8 bases between. This chain's CDR3 is CATSPDSSNQPQHF. CDR3 sequence (DNA): TGTGCCACCAGCCCAGACAGTAGCAATCAGCCCCAGCATTTT.

V gene TRBV6-6 combines with J gene TRBJ2-7; 7 bases match TRBD2. V trimming: 0 bases; J trimming: 0 bases; junction bases outside the gene matches: 5. Per the germline V gene, CDR1 is MNHNY and CDR2 is SVGAGI (reference sequence). The CDR3 length is 16 residues. The DNA of the CDR3 is TGTGCCAGCAGTTACTCCCCAGCGGGGAGCTCCTACGAGCAGTACTTC. Translated: CASSYSPAGSSYEQYF.

The V gene is TRBV6-5, the J gene TRBJ2-5, with D possibly TRBD1 on 5 matching bases. The DNA end is a closer match to TRBJ2-7, so the J assignment may be wrong. The CDR3 sequence is 14 residues long. Germline CDR1 reads MNHEY; CDR2 reads SVGAGI. CDR3 in DNA: TGTGCCAGCAGTTGGCAGGGCAGCTCCTACGAGCAGTACTTC. Amino acid sequence: CASSWQGSSYEQYF.

The chain combines TRBV11-2 with TRBJ2-7; TRBD1 matches 8 bases. The length of the CDR3 is 15 residues. The germline V gene has CDR1 SGHAT and CDR2 FQNNGV. V dropped 5 bases and J dropped 5; count of bases not matched to a gene: 11. CDR3 loop: CASSTVGDRWDEQYF. The DNA for the CDR3 is TGTGCCAGCAGCACTGTGGGGGACAGGTGGGACGAGCAGTACTTC.

The rearrangement links TRBV5-1 to TRBJ2-7; 9 bases line up with TRBD1. Germline CDR1 is SGHRS and CDR2 is YFSETQ. After removal of 7 bases from V and 5 bases from J, the junction contained 7 bases not matched to a gene. The CDR3 runs to 13 residues. The CDR3 region has the DNA TGCGCCAGCGGGACAGGGAGCCTGAACGAGCAGTACTTC. It specifies CASGTGSLNEQYF.

The DNA for the CDR3 is TGTGCCAGCAGCTTAGGGTTAGCGGGGACCTACGAGCAGTACTTC. The encoded protein is CASSLGLAGTYEQYF. The chain is built from TRBV7-9 and TRBJ2-7; the match to TRBD2 covers 8 bases. The CDR3 is made up of 15 amino acids. The V gene end was trimmed by 1 base and the J gene end by 2 bases; junction bases not matched to a gene: 4. Germline CDR1 SEHNR, CDR2 FQNEAQ (reference sequence).

The rearrangement joins TRBV10-2 to TRBJ1-1; 7 bases line up with TRBD1. V was clipped by 6 bases and J by 0 bases; unmatched bases: 7. The V gene's germline CDR1 is WSHSY and CDR2 SAAADI. The CDR3 length is 15 residues. CDR3 protein: CASRKRGTVNTEAFF. The CDR3 DNA reads TGCGCCAGCAGGAAGAGGGGGACAGTGAACACTGAAGCTTTCTTT.

The V gene is TRBV5-6, the J gene TRBJ1-1; D gene uncertain. Germline V gives CDR1 SGHDT, CDR2 YYEEEE. V dropped 0 bases and J dropped 1 base, with 4 bases sitting between them. This CDR3 has 13 residues. In DNA form, the CDR3 reads TGTGCCAGCAGCTTGGGGCCGAACACTGAAGCTTTCTTT. Protein product: CASSLGPNTEAFF.

The V gene is TRBV2, the J gene TRBJ1-2; TRBD1 matches 9 bases. The CDR3 is 15 amino acids. V lost 1 base, J lost 3 bases, and 3 bases stayed unmatched. Per germline, CDR1 SNHLY and CDR2 FYNNEI. The CDR3 DNA reads TGTGCCAGCAGTGAAGACGGGACAGGGTACTATGGCTACACCTTC. It yields the protein CASSEDGTGYYGYTF.

CDR3 in DNA: TGTGCCAGTAGTACCGGGACTAGCGGGTCTTCCTACAATGAGCAGTTCTTC. Protein: CASSTGTSGSSYNEQFF. This rearrangement joins TRBV19 to TRBJ2-1, with 12 bases lining up with TRBD2. The CDR3 covers 17 residues. Germline CDR1 is LNHDA and CDR2 is SQIVND (reference sequence). Trimming at V came to 4 bases and at J to 1 base, leaving 5 bases not matched to a gene. Together with reference TRBV19 and TRBJ2-1, the CDR3 gives the full variable domain: DGGITQSPKYLFRKEGQNVTLSCEQNLNHDAMYWYRQDPGQGLRLIYYSQIVNDFQKGDIAEGYSVSREKKESFPLTVTSAQKNPTAFYLCASSTGTSGSSYNEQFFGPGTRLTVL.

This clone was recorded once. The chain has TRBV10-3 and TRBJ1-1; TRBD1 is a possible D gene (5 bases). CDR3 length: 15 residues. The V and J ends lost 6 bases and 3 bases respectively, with 17 bases between them. Germline V lookup: CDR1 ENHRY, CDR2 SYGVKD. The CDR3 is CAISHSTAGYTEAFF. The CDR3 nucleotides read TGTGCCATCAGCCATTCGACAGCAGGATACACTGAAGCTTTCTTT.

The gene calls are TRBV15 and TRBJ2-1; TRBD1 agrees at 9 bases. Unmatched junction bases numbered 4, after V lost 1 base and J lost 6 bases. From germline, CDR1 is LNHNV and CDR2 YYDKDF (reference sequence). The CDR3 has 15 residues. CDR3 amino acids: CATSRARTGVNEQFF. DNA for the CDR3: TGTGCCACCAGCAGAGCCCGGACAGGGGTCAATGAGCAGTTCTTC.

This clone came up a few times. The genes are TRBV7-9 and TRBJ2-7; 8 bases match TRBD1. Trimming cost V 5 bases and J 0 bases; bases outside gene matches: 3. The CDR3 is made up of 14 amino acids. Germline loops: CDR1 SEHNR, CDR2 FQNEAQ (reference sequence). The CDR3 sequence is CASSGQGSSYEQYF. The DNA for the CDR3 is TGTGCCAGCAGCGGACAGGGAAGCTCCTACGAGCAGTACTTC.

V gene TRBV11-2 combines with J gene TRBJ2-7; 8 bases map to TRBD1. With 5 bases clipped from V and 6 bases from J, the junction kept 3 bases outside the gene matches. CDR1 SGHAT and CDR2 FQNNGV come from the germline V gene. The CDR3 loop spans 12 amino acids. The CDR3 sequence is CASSLDRGEQYF. CDR3 bases: TGTGCCAGCAGCCTCGACAGGGGCGAGCAGTACTTC.

This clone was seen a few times. The gene calls are TRBV28 and TRBJ2-7; 7 bases agree with TRBD1. CDR3 length: 14 residues. Per the germline V gene, CDR1 is MDHEN and CDR2 is SYDVKM. Germline trimming cut 2 bases from V and 12 bases from J; bases unmatched to any gene: 13. The CDR3 nucleotides are TGTGCCAGCAGTTTAGGGACAGTCTATCCGGGGCTGTACTTC. This codes for CASSLGTVYPGLYF.

As to this clone: At one boundary the junction diverges from the germline segment, which might be a read error. The chain uses TRBV28 and TRBJ2-7, with TRBD2 matching 9 bases. The germline V gene encodes CDR1 MDHEN and CDR2 SYDVKM. There are 16 residues in the CDR3. The CDR3, as DNA: TGTGTCAGCAGTCCTGGTGTTAGCGGGAGCCACTACGAGCAGTACTTC. This sequence encodes CVSSPGVSGSHYEQYF. Full variable domain (rest looked up from reference TRBV28 and TRBJ2-7): DVKVTQSSRYLVKRTGEKVFLECVQDMDHENMFWYRQDPGLGLRLIYFSYDVKMKEKGDIPEGYSVSREKKERFSLILESASTNQTSMYLCVSSPGVSGSHYEQYFGPGTRLTVT.

The rearrangement links TRBV19 to TRBJ1-2; the D gene is possibly TRBD1 (6 bases). Trimming shortened V by 6 bases and J by 5 bases, and 13 bases separated the two germline ends. The CDR3 has 13 amino acids. Germline V gene data show CDR1 as LNHDA and CDR2 as SQIVND (reference sequence). The CDR3: CASSPGGAYGYTF. DNA of the CDR3: TGTGCCAGTAGCCCTGGGGGCGCATATGGCTACACCTTC.

This clone was recorded a few times. The chain recombines TRBV9 with TRBJ2-7; weak D call: TRBD1 (6 bases). Germline V gene sequence: CDR1 SGDLS, CDR2 YYNGEE. Trimming cost V 2 bases and J 1 base, with 10 bases left between them. CDR3 length: 14 amino acids. The CDR3 spells CASSVLDSSYEQYF. The DNA of the CDR3 is TGTGCCAGCAGCGTCCTGGACAGTTCCTACGAGCAGTACTTC. Based on the CDR3 plus reference TRBV9 and TRBJ2-7, the full variable domain is DSGVTQTPKHLITATGQRVTLRCSPRSGDLSVYWYQQSLDQGLQFLIQYYNGEERAKGNILERFSAQQFPDLHSELNLSSLELGDSALYFCASSVLDSSYEQYFGPGTRLTVT.

This clone was detected only a few times. V usage is TRBV30 and J usage is TRBJ1-6, with D unclear. Between the trimmed V and J ends, which lost 0 bases and 10 bases, there was a span of 22 bases. CDR1 GTSNPN and CDR2 SVGIG come from the germline V gene (reference sequence). The CDR3 has 17 residues. Here the CDR3 reads CAWSVPRLLGVGSPLHF. The CDR3 bases are TGTGCCTGGAGTGTACCAAGGCTGTTGGGAGTAGGGTCACCCCTCCACTTT.